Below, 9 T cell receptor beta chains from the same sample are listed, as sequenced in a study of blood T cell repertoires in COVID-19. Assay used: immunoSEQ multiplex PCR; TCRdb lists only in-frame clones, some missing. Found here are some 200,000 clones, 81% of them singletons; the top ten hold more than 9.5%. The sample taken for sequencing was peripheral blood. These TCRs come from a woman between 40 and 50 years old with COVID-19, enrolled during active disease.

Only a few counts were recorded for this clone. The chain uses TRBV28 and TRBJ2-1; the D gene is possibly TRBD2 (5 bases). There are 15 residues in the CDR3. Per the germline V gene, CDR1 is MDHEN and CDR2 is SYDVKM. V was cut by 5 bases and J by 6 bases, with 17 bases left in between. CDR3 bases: TGTGCCAGCAGTAAAGGACTGACTCATCCCAATGAGCAGTTCTTC. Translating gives CASSKGLTHPNEQFF.

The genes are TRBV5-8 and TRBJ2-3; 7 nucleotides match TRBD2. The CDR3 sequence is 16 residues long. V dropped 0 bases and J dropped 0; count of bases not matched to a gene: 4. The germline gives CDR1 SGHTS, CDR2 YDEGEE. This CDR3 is CASSLGLAPSTDTQYF. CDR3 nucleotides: TGTGCCAGCAGCTTGGGACTAGCTCCGAGCACAGATACGCAGTATTTT.

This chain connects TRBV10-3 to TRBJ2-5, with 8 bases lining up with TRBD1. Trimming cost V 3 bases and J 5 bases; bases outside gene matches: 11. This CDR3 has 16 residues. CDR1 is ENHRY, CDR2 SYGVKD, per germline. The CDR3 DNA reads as TGTGCCATCAGTGATTCGACAGGGGCTGACTCCGAGACCCAGTACTTC. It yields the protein CAISDSTGADSETQYF.

The CDR3 DNA reads TGCGCCAGCAGCTCCCTAAGCTCCTACAATGAGCAGTTCTTC. Translated: CASSSLSSYNEQFF. The chain combines TRBV4-1 with TRBJ2-1, with D uncertain. The germline gives CDR1 MGHRA, CDR2 YSYEKL. V was cut by 5 bases and J by 0 bases, with 8 bases left in between. The CDR3 runs to 14 residues.

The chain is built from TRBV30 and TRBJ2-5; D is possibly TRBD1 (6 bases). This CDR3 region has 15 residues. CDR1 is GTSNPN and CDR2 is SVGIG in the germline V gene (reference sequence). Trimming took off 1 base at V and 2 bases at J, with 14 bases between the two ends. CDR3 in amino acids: CAWSELQGKQETQYF. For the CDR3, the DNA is TGTGCCTGGAGTGAGTTACAGGGTAAACAAGAGACCCAGTACTTC.

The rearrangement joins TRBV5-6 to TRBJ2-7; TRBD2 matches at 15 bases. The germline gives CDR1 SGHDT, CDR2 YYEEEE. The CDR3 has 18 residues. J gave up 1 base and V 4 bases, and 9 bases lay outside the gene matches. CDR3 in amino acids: CASSTRTSGRDHSYEQYF. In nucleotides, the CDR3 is TGTGCCAGCAGCACGAGGACTAGCGGGAGGGATCATTCCTACGAGCAGTACTTC.

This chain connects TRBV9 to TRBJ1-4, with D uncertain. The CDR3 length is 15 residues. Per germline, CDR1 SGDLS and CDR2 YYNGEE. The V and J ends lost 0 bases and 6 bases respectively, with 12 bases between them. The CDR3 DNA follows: TGTGCCAGCAGCGTAGAGGCAGGCTTAGATGAAAAACTGTTTTTT. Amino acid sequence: CASSVEAGLDEKLFF. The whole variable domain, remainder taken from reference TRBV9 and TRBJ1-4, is DSGVTQTPKHLITATGQRVTLRCSPRSGDLSVYWYQQSLDQGLQFLIQYYNGEERAKGNILERFSAQQFPDLHSELNLSSLELGDSALYFCASSVEAGLDEKLFFGSGTQLSVL.

The CDR3 region has the DNA TGTGCCAGCAGCTTGGGGGCGGGCGGAAACACCATATATTTT. Amino acid sequence: CASSLGAGGNTIYF. The rearrangement uses TRBV7-8 and TRBJ1-3; TRBD1 might be the D (6 bases). The CDR3 consists of 14 residues. V lost 3 bases and J lost 4, with 10 bases in between. Germline V gene sequence: CDR1 SGHVS, CDR2 FQNEAQ.

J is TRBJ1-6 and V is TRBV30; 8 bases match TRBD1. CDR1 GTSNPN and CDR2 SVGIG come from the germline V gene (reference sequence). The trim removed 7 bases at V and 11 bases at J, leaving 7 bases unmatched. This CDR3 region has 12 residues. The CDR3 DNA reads TGTGCCTCTGACAGGGGCATGACACCCCTCCACTTT. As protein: CASDRGMTPLHF.